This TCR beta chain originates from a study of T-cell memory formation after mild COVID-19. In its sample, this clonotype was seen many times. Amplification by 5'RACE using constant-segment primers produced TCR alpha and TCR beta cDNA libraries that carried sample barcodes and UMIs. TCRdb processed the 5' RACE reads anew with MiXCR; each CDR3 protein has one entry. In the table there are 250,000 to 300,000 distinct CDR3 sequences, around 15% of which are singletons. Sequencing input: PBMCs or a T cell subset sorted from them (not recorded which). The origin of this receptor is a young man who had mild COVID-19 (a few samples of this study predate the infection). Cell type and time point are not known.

The CDR3 loop is CASSFRGRGLVNTEAFF. The CDR3 DNA is TGTGCCAGCAGTTTCAGGGGGCGGGGTCTTGTGAACACTGAAGCTTTCTTT. The chain couples TRBV12-3 or TRBV12-4 to TRBJ1-1; 8 positions match TRBD1. The CDR3 loop spans 17 amino acids. Germline trimming cut 3 bases from V and 0 bases from J; bases unmatched to any gene: 9.